These 24 T cell receptor beta chains came from one sample sequenced in a study of blood T cell repertoires in COVID-19. Here immunoSEQ multiplex PCR was the method, and the copy in TCRdb shows in-frame clones only, minus some. The sample lists approximately 180,000 clones; approximately 85% were seen once. The material sequenced was peripheral blood. Source of these receptors: a woman older than 75 with acute or convalescent COVID-19.

The chain combines TRBV27 with TRBJ2-4, with 8 bases matching TRBD1. There are 17 residues in the CDR3. Trimming cost V 5 bases and J 0 bases; bases outside gene matches: 9. Germline values: CDR1 MNHEY, CDR2 SMNVEV (reference sequence). DNA for the CDR3: TGTGCCAGCAGTATGGCAGGGGGCCAGGTAGCCAAAAACATTCAGTACTTC. Amino acids: CASSMAGGQVAKNIQYF.

This chain connects TRBV27 to TRBJ2-3; TRBD2 matches at 11 bases. V gave up 5 bases and J gave up 11 bases; unmatched junction bases: 21. CDR1 and CDR2 (germline): MNHEY, SMNVEV (reference sequence). The CDR3 spans 18 residues. CDR3 sequence (DNA): TGTGCCAGCAGTCCTAGTACGGGACTAGCGGCAAAACGGGGTCGGCAGTATTTT. This encodes CASSPSTGLAAKRGRQYF.

V is TRBV5-5 and J is TRBJ1-1; tentatively, D is TRBD1 (5 bases). From germline, CDR1 is SGHKS and CDR2 YYEKEE (reference sequence). The CDR3 covers 15 residues. Trimming removed 1 base from V and 4 bases from J, with 14 bases in between. CDR3 sequence: CASSLYGGSGTEAFF. CDR3 DNA sequence: TGTGCCAGCAGCTTGTATGGGGGGTCAGGCACTGAAGCTTTCTTT.

The V call is TRBV5-1, the J call TRBJ2-1; 8 bases are shared with TRBD2. The CDR3 runs to 17 residues. The V and J ends lost 4 bases and 6 bases, in that order; junction bases with no gene match: 15. Germline values: CDR1 SGHRS, CDR2 YFSETQ. The CDR3 spells CASSPYLIAGIPNEQFF. CDR3 nucleotides: TGCGCCAGCAGCCCTTACTTAATAGCGGGAATCCCCAATGAGCAGTTCTTC.

The rearrangement uses TRBV30 and TRBJ1-6, with D perhaps matching TRBD1 (5 bases). In germline, CDR1 is GTSNPN, CDR2 SVGIG (reference sequence). This CDR3 comprises 14 residues. V lost 2 bases and J lost 6, with 11 bases in between. In DNA, the CDR3 is TGTGCCTGGAGTCTTGGGGCCTCTAATTCACCCCTCCACTTT. This sequence encodes CAWSLGASNSPLHF.

This chain links TRBV27 with TRBJ1-6; 9 bases map to TRBD1. V shed 6 bases and J 7 bases; nucleotides not matched to a gene: 7. Germline lookup yields CDR1 MNHEY and CDR2 SMNVEV (reference sequence). The CDR3 consists of 15 residues. In DNA form, the CDR3 reads TGTGCCAGCAGCTACAGGGGGCCATGGAATTCACCCCTCCACTTT. It translates to CASSYRGPWNSPLHF.

The CDR3 region is CASSQEWSGLAYEQYF. The DNA of the CDR3 is TGCGCCAGCAGCCAAGAGTGGTCGGGACTAGCCTACGAGCAGTACTTC. The V call is TRBV4-1, the J call TRBJ2-7; 8 bases match TRBD2. The CDR3 covers 16 residues. Losses at the gene ends were 0 bases for V and 2 bases for J; bases not matched to a gene: 6. The germline V gene encodes CDR1 MGHRA and CDR2 YSYEKL.

In this sample, this clone turned up once. The CDR3 is CASSEGGFGQETQYF. In DNA, the CDR3 is TGCGCCAGCAGTGAAGGGGGCTTTGGCCAAGAGACCCAGTACTTC. The chain combines TRBV10-1 with TRBJ2-5; 7 bases fit TRBD1. Germline trimming cut 3 bases from V and 1 base from J; bases unmatched to any gene: 5. CDR3 length equals 15 residues. Germline CDR1 is WNHNN and CDR2 is SYGVQD (reference sequence).

The V gene is TRBV6-5, the J gene TRBJ2-7, with 14 positions matching TRBD2. The CDR3 contains 15 residues. J lost 5 bases, V lost 4 bases, and 4 bases had no gene match. Germline CDR1 reads MNHEY; CDR2 reads SVGAGI. CDR3 DNA: TGTGCCAGCAGTTTCGGGACTAGCGGGAGCCACGAGCAGTACTTC. This sequence encodes CASSFGTSGSHEQYF.

Notes on this clone: The junction and the germline gene differ at one end; a read error may be behind it. The chain uses TRBV7-2 and TRBJ1-1; D call uncertain. The CDR3 contains 14 residues. From germline, CDR1 is SGHTA and CDR2 FQGNSA. The CDR3 DNA sequence: TGTGCCAGCAGCATAGCTTCAGGATCCACTGAAGCTTTCTTT. Translation: CASSIASGSTEAFF.

The chain employs TRBV19 and TRBJ1-3; tentatively, D is TRBD1 (5 bases). V was clipped by 6 bases and J by 4 bases, with 22 bases between them. The length of the CDR3 is 17 residues. CDR1 and CDR2 from the germline V gene are LNHDA and SQIVND (reference sequence). The CDR3 sequence is CASSAGTYRLRGNTIYF. CDR3 coding DNA: TGTGCCAGTAGCGCCGGGACTTACCGTCTCCGGGGAAACACCATATATTTT.

J is TRBJ2-5 and V is TRBV15, with D perhaps TRBD1 (5 bases). V lost 1 base, J lost 1 base, and 16 bases lay in between. Germline CDR1 is LNHNV and CDR2 is YYDKDF (reference sequence). CDR3 length equals 17 residues. CDR3 DNA: TGTGCCACCAGCAGAGCCCTACCCAGGGAACCCCAAGAGACCCAGTACTTC. Its protein product is CATSRALPREPQETQYF. Full variable domain (missing parts from reference TRBV15 and TRBJ2-5): DAMVIQNPRYQVTQFGKPVTLSCSQTLNHNVMYWYQQKSSQAPKLLFHYYDKDFNNEADTPDNFQSRRPNTSFCFLDIRSPGLGDTAMYLCATSRALPREPQETQYFGPGTRLLVL.

This clone was detected only once. V is TRBV7-9 and J is TRBJ2-4, with a tentative D call TRBD2 (6 bases). The CDR3 is 13 amino acids. CDR1 is SEHNR, CDR2 FQNEAQ, per germline (reference sequence). Trimming left V 5 bases short and J 9 bases short, with 14 bases between. Written as DNA, the CDR3 is TGTGCCAGCAGCAAACCCCCGGAGGGCATTCAGTACTTC. Its translation: CASSKPPEGIQYF.

The chain combines TRBV24-1 with TRBJ2-7; TRBD1 is a possible D gene (5 bases). The CDR3 has 11 amino acids. Germline V gene sequence: CDR1 KGHDR, CDR2 SFDVKD. V was shortened by 9 bases and J by 6 bases, with 11 bases between the two germline ends. The CDR3 protein is CATATGSEQYF. The CDR3 DNA sequence: TGTGCCACCGCCACAGGCTCCGAGCAGTACTTC.

The chain recombines TRBV29-1 with TRBJ2-5; D perhaps matches TRBD2 (5 bases). Germline V gene sequence: CDR1 SQVTM, CDR2 ANQGSEA. Trimming took off 7 bases at V and 4 bases at J, with 13 bases between the two ends. This CDR3 contains 12 residues. Here the CDR3 DNA reads TGCAGCGCACCTACAGCGGTAGAGACCCAGTACTTC. Translating it yields CSAPTAVETQYF.

The chain combines TRBV11-3 with TRBJ2-6, with 10 bases identical to TRBD1. The V gene end was trimmed by 5 bases and the J gene end by 4 bases; junction bases not matched to a gene: 5. This CDR3 region has 16 residues. In germline, CDR1 is SGHNT, CDR2 YENEEA. CDR3 sequence reads: CASSAGTGVGANVLTF. CDR3 DNA sequence: TGTGCCAGCAGCGCCGGGACAGGGGTCGGGGCCAACGTCCTGACTTTC.

This clone was seen once. V gene TRBV19 combines with J gene TRBJ2-3; 7 positions match TRBD1. With V trimmed by 4 bases and J by 1 base, 5 bases remained unmatched. Germline lookup yields CDR1 LNHDA and CDR2 SQIVND (reference sequence). The CDR3 is 15 residues long. This chain's CDR3 is CASSTTGTGTDTQYF. The CDR3 DNA follows: TGTGCCAGTAGTACTACCGGGACAGGCACAGATACGCAGTATTTT.

The rearrangement links TRBV30 to TRBJ1-1, with D possibly matching TRBD1 (5 bases). There are 14 residues in the CDR3. Germline-derived CDR1 and CDR2 are GTSNPN and SVGIG (reference sequence). Trimming shortened V by 4 bases and J by 3 bases, and 15 bases separated the two germline ends. CDR3 sequence: CAWISRRGDTEAFF. The CDR3 region has the DNA TGTGCCTGGATTTCGCGTCGGGGGGACACTGAAGCTTTCTTT.

The rearrangement joins TRBV7-2 to TRBJ2-7; 7 nucleotides agree with TRBD2. Germline V gives CDR1 SGHTA, CDR2 FQGNSA. The CDR3 loop spans 15 amino acids. V dropped 1 base and J dropped 4; count of bases not matched to a gene: 7. The CDR3 is CASSLGEGISYEQYF. The DNA of the CDR3 is TGTGCCAGCAGCTTAGGGGAGGGGATCAGTTACGAGCAGTACTTC.

The CDR3 is CASSITGVLREGYTF. The CDR3 DNA follows: TGTGCCAGCAGTATTACAGGGGTATTGCGGGAAGGCTACACCTTC. The chain is built from TRBV2 and TRBJ1-2; 7 bases are shared with TRBD1. CDR1 and CDR2 from the germline V gene are SNHLY and FYNNEI. This CDR3 comprises 15 residues. The trim removed 5 bases at V and 8 bases at J, leaving 14 bases unmatched.

This clone has more than one count but fewer than ten. J is TRBJ2-2 and V is TRBV7-2; tentatively, D is TRBD1 (6 bases). Looked up from germline, CDR1 is SGHTA and CDR2 is FQGNSA. The length of the CDR3 is 15 residues. V lost 5 bases and J 2 bases, leaving 12 bases between the germline ends. This CDR3 reads CASSLTGSNTGELFF. The CDR3 bases are TGTGCCAGCAGCCTAACAGGGAGCAACACCGGGGAGCTGTTTTTT.

This chain uses TRBV21-1 with TRBJ2-2; the table calls TRBD1, which could not be checked here. TRBV21-1 is tagged as a pseudogene. This CDR3 is 16 amino acids long. The CDR3 coding sequence is TGTGCCAGCACCCCCGACAGGGGGCTTTACACCGGGGAGCTGTTTTTT. Translation: CASTPDRGLYTGELFF.

This sequence joins TRBV29-1 and TRBJ1-2, with D uncertain. Germline CDR1 is SQVTM and CDR2 is ANQGSEA. The ends were cut back, 3 bases at V and 7 bases at J, with 15 bases in the middle. The CDR3 is 13 residues long. CDR3 sequence reads: CSVDSDYRGGYTF. The CDR3 DNA is TGCAGCGTTGACTCGGATTATCGGGGTGGCTACACCTTC.

The V and J genes are TRBV6-5 and TRBJ1-1; 8 bases match TRBD1. Germline V gene data show CDR1 as MNHEY and CDR2 as SVGAGI. The trim removed 5 bases at V and 10 bases at J, leaving 9 bases unmatched. The CDR3 totals 13 residues. CDR3 loop: CASSIGQGRGAFF. The CDR3 nucleotides are TGTGCCAGCAGTATCGGACAGGGAAGAGGAGCTTTCTTT.